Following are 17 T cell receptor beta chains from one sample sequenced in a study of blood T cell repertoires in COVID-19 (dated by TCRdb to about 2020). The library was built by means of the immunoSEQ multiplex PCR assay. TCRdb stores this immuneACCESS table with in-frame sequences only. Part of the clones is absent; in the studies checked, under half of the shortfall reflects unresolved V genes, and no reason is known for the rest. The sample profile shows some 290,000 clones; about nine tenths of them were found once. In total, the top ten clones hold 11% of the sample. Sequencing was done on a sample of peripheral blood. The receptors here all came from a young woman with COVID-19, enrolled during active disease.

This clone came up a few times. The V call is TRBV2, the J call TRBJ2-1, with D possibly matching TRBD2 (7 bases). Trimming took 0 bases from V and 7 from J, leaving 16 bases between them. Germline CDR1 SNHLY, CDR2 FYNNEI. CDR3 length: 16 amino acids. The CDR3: CASSEAGGRGFNEQFF. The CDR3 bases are TGTGCCAGCAGTGAAGCCGGGGGGCGAGGGTTTAATGAGCAGTTCTTC.

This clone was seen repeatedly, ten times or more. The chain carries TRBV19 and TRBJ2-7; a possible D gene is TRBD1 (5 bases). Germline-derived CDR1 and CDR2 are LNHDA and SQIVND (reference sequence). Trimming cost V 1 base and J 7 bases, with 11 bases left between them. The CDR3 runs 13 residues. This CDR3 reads CASSIGTSGEQYF. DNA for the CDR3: TGTGCCAGTAGTATAGGGACATCGGGTGAGCAGTACTTC.

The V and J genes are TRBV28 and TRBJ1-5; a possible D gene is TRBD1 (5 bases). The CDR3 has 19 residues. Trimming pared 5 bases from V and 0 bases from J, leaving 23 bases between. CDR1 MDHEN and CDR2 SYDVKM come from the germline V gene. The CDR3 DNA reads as TGTGCCAGCAGTCCCAGGGATAAAGTGCGGGGAGATAGCAATCAGCCCCAGCATTTT. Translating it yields CASSPRDKVRGDSNQPQHF. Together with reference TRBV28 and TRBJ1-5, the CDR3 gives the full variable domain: DVKVTQSSRYLVKRTGEKVFLECVQDMDHENMFWYRQDPGLGLRLIYFSYDVKMKEKGDIPEGYSVSREKKERFSLILESASTNQTSMYLCASSPRDKVRGDSNQPQHFGDGTRLSIL.

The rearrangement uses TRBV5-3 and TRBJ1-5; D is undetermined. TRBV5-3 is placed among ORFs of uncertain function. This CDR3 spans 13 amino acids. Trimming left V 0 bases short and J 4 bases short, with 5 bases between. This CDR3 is CARSLDWNQPQHF. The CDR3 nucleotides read TGTGCCAGAAGCTTGGACTGGAATCAGCCCCAGCATTTT.

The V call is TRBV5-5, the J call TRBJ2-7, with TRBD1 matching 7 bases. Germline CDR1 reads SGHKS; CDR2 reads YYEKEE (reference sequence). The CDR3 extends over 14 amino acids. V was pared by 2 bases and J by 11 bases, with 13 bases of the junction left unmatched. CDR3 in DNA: TGTGCCAGCAGCTTTCCGGACAGGCCCCTTTGGGAGTACTTC. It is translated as CASSFPDRPLWEYF.

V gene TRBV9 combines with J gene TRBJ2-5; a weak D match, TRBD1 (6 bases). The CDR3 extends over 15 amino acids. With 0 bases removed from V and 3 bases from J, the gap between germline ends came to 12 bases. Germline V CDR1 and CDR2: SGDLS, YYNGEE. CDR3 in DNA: TGTGCCAGCAGCGTAGGGGCAGGGGCCAAAGAGACCCAGTACTTC. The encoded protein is CASSVGAGAKETQYF.

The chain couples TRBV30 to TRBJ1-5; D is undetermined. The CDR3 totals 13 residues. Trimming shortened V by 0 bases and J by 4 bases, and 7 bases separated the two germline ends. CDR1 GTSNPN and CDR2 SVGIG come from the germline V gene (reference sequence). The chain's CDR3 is CAWSVADNQPQHF. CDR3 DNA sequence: TGTGCCTGGAGTGTGGCCGATAATCAGCCCCAGCATTTT.

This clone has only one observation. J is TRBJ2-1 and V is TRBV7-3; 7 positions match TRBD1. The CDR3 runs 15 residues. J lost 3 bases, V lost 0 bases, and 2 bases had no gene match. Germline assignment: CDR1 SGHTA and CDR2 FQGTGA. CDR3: CASSLTGGYYNEQFF. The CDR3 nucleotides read TGTGCCAGCAGCTTAACAGGGGGCTACTACAATGAGCAGTTCTTC.

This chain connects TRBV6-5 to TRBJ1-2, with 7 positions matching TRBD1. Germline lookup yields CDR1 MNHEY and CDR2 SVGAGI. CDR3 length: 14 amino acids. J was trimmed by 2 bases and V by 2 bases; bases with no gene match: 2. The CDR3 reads CASSYTTGNYGYTF. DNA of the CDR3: TGTGCCAGCAGTTACACGACAGGGAACTATGGCTACACCTTC.

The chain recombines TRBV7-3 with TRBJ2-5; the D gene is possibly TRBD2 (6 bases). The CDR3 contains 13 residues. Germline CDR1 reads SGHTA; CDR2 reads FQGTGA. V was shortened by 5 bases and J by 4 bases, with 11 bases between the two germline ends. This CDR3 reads CASSIGTGETQYF. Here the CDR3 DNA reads TGTGCCAGCAGCATAGGGACTGGAGAGACCCAGTACTTC. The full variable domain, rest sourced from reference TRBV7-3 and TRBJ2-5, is GAGVSQTPSNKVTEKGKYVELRCDPISGHTALYWYRQSLGQGPEFLIYFQGTGAADDSGLPNDRFFAVRPEGSVSTLKIQRTERGDSAVYLCASSIGTGETQYFGPGTRLLVL.

In DNA, the CDR3 is TGTGCCAGCAGCTTCGGGATAGTCGAGCAGTACTTC. Its translation is CASSFGIVEQYF. This chain connects TRBV7-2 to TRBJ2-7, with a possible D match to TRBD2 (5 bases). Trimming cost V 3 bases and J 6 bases, with 9 bases left between them. Germline values: CDR1 SGHTA, CDR2 FQGNSA. The CDR3 is 12 residues long.

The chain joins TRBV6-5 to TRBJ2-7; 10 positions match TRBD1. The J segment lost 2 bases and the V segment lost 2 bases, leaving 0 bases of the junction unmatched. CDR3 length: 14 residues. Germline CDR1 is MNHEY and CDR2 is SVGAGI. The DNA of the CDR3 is TGTGCCAGCAGTTACGGACAGGGGGCCTACGAGCAGTACTTC. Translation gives CASSYGQGAYEQYF.

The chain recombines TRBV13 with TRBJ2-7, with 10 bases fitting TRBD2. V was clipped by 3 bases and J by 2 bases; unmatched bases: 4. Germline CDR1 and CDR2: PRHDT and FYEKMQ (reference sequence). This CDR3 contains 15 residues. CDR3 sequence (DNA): TGTGCCAGCAGCTTTCGACTAGCGGGCGCCTACGAGCAGTACTTC. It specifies CASSFRLAGAYEQYF.

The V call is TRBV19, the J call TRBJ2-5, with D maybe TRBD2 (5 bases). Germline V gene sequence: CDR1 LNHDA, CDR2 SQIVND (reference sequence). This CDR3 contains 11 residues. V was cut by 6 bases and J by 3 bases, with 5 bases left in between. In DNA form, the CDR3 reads TGTGCCAGTAGGAGGGAAGAGACCCAGTACTTC. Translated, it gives CASRREETQYF.

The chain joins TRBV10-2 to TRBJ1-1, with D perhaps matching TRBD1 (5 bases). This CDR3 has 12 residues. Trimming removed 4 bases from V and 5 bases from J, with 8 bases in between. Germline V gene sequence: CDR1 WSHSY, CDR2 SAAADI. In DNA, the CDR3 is TGCGCCAGCAGTGTTCAGGGAACTGAAGCTTTCTTT. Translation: CASSVQGTEAFF.

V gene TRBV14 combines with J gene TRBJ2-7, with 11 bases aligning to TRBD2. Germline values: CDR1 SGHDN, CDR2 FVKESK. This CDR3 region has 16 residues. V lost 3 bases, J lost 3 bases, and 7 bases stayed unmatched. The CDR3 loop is CASSHLTSGSIYEQYF. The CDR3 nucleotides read TGTGCCAGCAGCCACCTCACTAGCGGGAGTATCTACGAGCAGTACTTC.

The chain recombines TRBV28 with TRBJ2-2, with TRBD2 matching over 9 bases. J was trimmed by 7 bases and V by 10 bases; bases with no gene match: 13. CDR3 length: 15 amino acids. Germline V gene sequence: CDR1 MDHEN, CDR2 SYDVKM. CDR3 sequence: CATSGREGLIGELFF. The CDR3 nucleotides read TGTGCCACCTCAGGGCGGGAGGGCCTTATCGGGGAGCTGTTTTTT.